What follows is one T cell receptor beta chain and its context. Its antigen is unidentified. The assay was immunoSEQ multiplex PCR, and TCRdb's table has in-frame clones only and misses some. The table has tens of thousands of clones, 65% to 85% seen once; the top ten hold approximately 10%. These data originate in a study of PD-L1 blockade in urothelial cancer. Study information: Males with bladder-origin urothelial cancer made up about 85% of the roughly 30 patients. Blood-derived samples held a median roughly 150,000 T cells. Study results and limitations: Tumor-linked clones in blood grew more by 3 weeks in durable-benefit patients.

This CDR3 region has 16 residues. V dropped 4 bases and J dropped 3; count of bases not matched to a gene: 10. CDR1 and CDR2 (germline): MGHRA, YSYEKL. Time point given: pretreatment peripheral blood. Material: PBMCs, obtained around atezolizumab (anti-PD-L1) treatment. The chain combines TRBV4-1 with TRBJ1-1; 8 positions agree with TRBD1. The clonotype was recovered from a woman aged 65 to 85 with urothelial cancer. The CDR3 DNA reads as TGCGCCAGCAGCCCAGGACAGGGTCCGTCGTACACTGAAGCTTTCTTT. As protein: CASSPGQGPSYTEAFF.